This TCR beta chain was profiled in a study of a mutant IDH1 vaccine in newly diagnosed glioma. Study-wide background: Vaccines were begun 4-6 weeks after radiotherapy alone, or with temozolomide cycles. Sex distribution of treated patients was around 62% male and around 38% female; mean age was 40.4 years. Earlier treatment was radiotherapy, temozolomide, or both, with most getting both.

In its sample, this clone was seen a few times. What it binds is unknown. The protocol was immunoSEQ multiplex PCR, while the TCRdb copy is restricted to in-frame clones and leaves out a portion. The sample has approximately 33,000 clones; roughly 70% are singletons. Time point defined: week 47, end of study. Each vaccine dose was 300 ug of mutant IDH1 20-mer peptide, with topical imiquimod. Each of the donors came in with new WHO grade 3 or 4 astrocytomas that were IDH1-mutant and ATRX-lost. The clonotype comes from a man aged 35 to 55 with glioma. Sequencing used PBMCs, obtained from a glioma patient whose treatment included an IDH1 peptide vaccine.

CDR3 sequence (DNA): TGTGCCAGCGGGGGACAGCTTGGAAACACCATATATTTT. Its translation: CASGGQLGNTIYF. The chain has TRBV25-1 and TRBJ1-3; 7 nucleotides match TRBD1. From germline, CDR1 is MGHDK and CDR2 SYGVNS. V lost 8 bases, J lost 3 bases, and 4 bases stayed unmatched. CDR3 size: 13 residues.